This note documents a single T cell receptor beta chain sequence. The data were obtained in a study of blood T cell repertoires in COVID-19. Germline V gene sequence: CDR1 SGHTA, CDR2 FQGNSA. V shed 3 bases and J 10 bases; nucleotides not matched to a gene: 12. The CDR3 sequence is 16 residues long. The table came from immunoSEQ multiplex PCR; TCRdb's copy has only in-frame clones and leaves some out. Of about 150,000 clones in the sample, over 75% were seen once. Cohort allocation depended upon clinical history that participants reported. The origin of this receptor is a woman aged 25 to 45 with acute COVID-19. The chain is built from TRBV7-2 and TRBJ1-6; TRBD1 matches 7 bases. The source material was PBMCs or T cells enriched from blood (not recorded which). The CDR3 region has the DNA TGTGCCAGCAGCTTCAGGGGGGTAGGGTTGGGATCACCCCTCCACTTT. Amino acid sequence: CASSFRGVGLGSPLHF.